This note documents a single T cell receptor (beta chain) sequence. The antigen is undetermined. Per the germline V gene, CDR1 is GTSNPN and CDR2 is SVGIG (reference sequence). This CDR3 is built from 14 residues. Trimming cost V 5 bases and J 2 bases, with 15 bases left between them. This sample was included in a study of shared clonotypes between healthy human individuals. Across the study: Each donor's CD4 naive and CD4 memory cells filled three plates apiece, CD8 naive two, and CD8 memory one. The study's findings and limits: Clonotype sharing across donors was expected to vary with sequencing depth.

Sorted-subset replicate PCRs used roughly 210 ng of genomic DNA. This amount corresponded to 30,000 to 35,000 T cell genomes. Methods used by the authors: Filtering differed because ImmunoSEQ produced junction-only sequences that carried no quality scores. The data were produced by immunoSEQ multiplex PCR, yet TCRdb's version contains in-frame clones alone and is incomplete. V and J calls and clone size are those listed in that table; D and trimming were worked out from the DNA. This sample has roughly 2,300,000 clones, with around 93% found just once. This TCR came from a man aged 18-30 years in good health. Some clones in this sample may be carry-over from other donors' samples. J is TRBJ1-2 and V is TRBV30, with D perhaps matching TRBD1 (5 bases). Sequenced: naive CD4+ T cells from PBMCs. The subset is: CD45RA+ positively selected. The CDR3 protein is CAWQGRGRNYGYTF. The CDR3 DNA is TGTGCCTGGCAGGGACGGGGCAGGAACTATGGCTACACCTTC.